The text below deals with one T cell receptor beta chain. The target antigen is unknown. Method: immunoSEQ multiplex PCR; TCRdb's copy keeps in-frame clones and lacks some. The sample carries approximately 82,000 clones, approximately 85% recorded once. This sample is drawn from a study of a mutant IDH1 vaccine in newly diagnosed glioma. The overall study: Patients got their first vaccination 4-6 weeks after radiotherapy alone, or with temozolomide cycles.

Germline V CDR1 and CDR2: SGHDT, YYEEEE. Trimming took 4 bases from V and 3 from J; bases not matched to a gene: 5. This CDR3 contains 15 residues. The time point was: week 23, last vaccination. Doses consisted of 300 ug of mutant IDH1 20-mer peptide each, paired with topical imiquimod. Diagnosis in the donors showed new WHO grade 3 or 4 astrocytomas that were IDH1-mutant and ATRX-lost. Findings and caveats of the study: Any relationship between pseudoprogression and changes in top peripheral T cell clonotypes seemed absent.

The sample consisted of PBMCs, taken from a glioma patient whose treatment included an IDH1 peptide vaccine. This TCR derives from a man aged 30-40 years with glioma. Some clones in this sample may be carry-over from other donors' samples. V usage is TRBV5-6 and J usage is TRBJ2-5; 11 bases align to TRBD2. CDR3 in DNA: TGTGCCAGCAGCCCGGGACTAGCGGACGAAGAGACCCAGTACTTC. It is translated as CASSPGLADEETQYF.